This T cell receptor (beta chain) was identified during a study of identical twins. CDR3 length: 16 residues. V gave up 3 bases and J gave up 4 bases; unmatched junction bases: 9. Germline V gene lookup returns CDR1 MGHDK and CDR2 SYGVNS. TCRdb recomputed calls from the 5' RACE reads with MiXCR, one row per CDR3 protein. The data contain approximately 890,000 distinct CDR3 sequences, roughly 12% of them seen just once; the ten biggest clones take up roughly 1.6%. A further study also used this sample, focusing on yellow fever vaccine responses in identical twins.

The sample taken for sequencing was PBMCs. This chain links TRBV25-1 with TRBJ2-1; 7 positions agree with TRBD1. This sequence originates from a woman aged 18-29 years in good health. CDR3: CASSDMVGGSYNEQFF. CDR3 DNA: TGTGCCAGCAGTGATATGGTAGGGGGCTCGTACAATGAGCAGTTCTTC.